Following are 26 T cell receptor beta chains from one sample sequenced in a study of cytomegalovirus exposure and HLA in healthy donors. The primer mix had 60 Vbeta and 13 Jbeta primers. The data were produced by immunoSEQ multiplex PCR, yet TCRdb's version contains in-frame clones alone and is incomplete. The sample includes over 150,000 clones, 80% of them seen just once. Sequenced sample: PBMCs. The receptors were sampled from a man younger than 35 in good health and CMV-seropositive.

The V and J genes are TRBV27 and TRBJ1-1; D gene uncertain. CDR1 is MNHEY and CDR2 is SMNVEV in the germline V gene (reference sequence). Trimming stripped 0 bases from V and 0 bases from J, with 8 bases between. The CDR3 runs 15 residues. CDR3 residues: CASSLSNGLNTEAFF. The CDR3 region has the DNA TGTGCCAGCAGTTTATCGAACGGGTTGAACACTGAAGCTTTCTTT.

This chain connects TRBV25-1 to TRBJ2-5, with 10 bases aligning to TRBD2. Germline V gene data show CDR1 as MGHDK and CDR2 as SYGVNS. J was trimmed by 0 bases and V by 8 bases; bases with no gene match: 12. The CDR3 contains 17 residues. This CDR3 is CASLQTSGGGHQETQYF. CDR3 DNA: TGTGCCAGCCTCCAAACCAGCGGGGGGGGACACCAAGAGACCCAGTACTTC.

CDR3 DNA sequence: TGTGCCAGCAGCCCCGGACTAGCGGGGGAACAAGAGACCCAGTACTTC. This sequence encodes CASSPGLAGEQETQYF. This chain links TRBV9 with TRBJ2-5, with 13 bases identical to TRBD2. Looked up from germline, CDR1 is SGDLS and CDR2 is YYNGEE. V lost 4 bases, J lost 2 bases, and 5 bases stayed unmatched. The length of the CDR3 is 16 residues.

This clone was detected a few times. The CDR3 protein is CASSPEAAGTDTQYF. The CDR3 bases are TGTGCCAGCAGCCCGGAAGCGGCGGGCACAGATACGCAGTATTTT. The gene calls are TRBV4-2 and TRBJ2-3; D may be TRBD2 (5 bases). In germline, CDR1 is LGHNA, CDR2 YNFKEQ. This CDR3 comprises 15 residues. Trimming pared 4 bases from V and 1 base from J, leaving 12 bases between.

The chain uses TRBV5-4 and TRBJ2-7, with TRBD2 matching over 12 bases. CDR3 length: 14 residues. Germline CDR1 reads SGHNT; CDR2 reads YYREEE (reference sequence). The junction had 6 bases not matched to a gene; V was cut back by 5 bases and J by 6 bases. CDR3 DNA sequence: TGTGCCAGCAGGAGACTAGCGGGAGATGGCGAGCAGTACTTC. This gives the protein CASRRLAGDGEQYF.

This clone has only one observation. The chain is built from TRBV15 and TRBJ2-1; a possible D gene is TRBD1 (6 bases). Deletions cut 0 bases from V and 0 bases from J, with 24 bases between. Germline V gene data show CDR1 as LNHNV and CDR2 as YYDKDF (reference sequence). The CDR3 is 21 residues long. For the CDR3, the DNA is TGTGCCACCAGCAGAGAGAACGTAATGACAGGTAGGCTTAGCTCCTACAATGAGCAGTTCTTC. This gives the protein CATSRENVMTGRLSSYNEQFF.

The chain uses TRBV7-9 and TRBJ2-5; 12 nucleotides align to TRBD2. Per the germline V gene, CDR1 is SEHNR and CDR2 is FQNEAQ (reference sequence). Trimming removed 2 bases from V and 2 bases from J; junction bases left unmatched: 0. The length of the CDR3 is 15 residues. The CDR3 DNA sequence: TGTGCCAGCAGCTTAACTAGCGGGGGGCAAGAGACCCAGTACTTC. This sequence encodes CASSLTSGGQETQYF.

This clone was counted between two and nine times. The chain employs TRBV30 and TRBJ1-1; D not resolved. CDR1 GTSNPN and CDR2 SVGIG come from the germline V gene (reference sequence). This CDR3 has 13 residues. V was clipped by 0 bases and J by 3 bases, with 8 bases between them. The DNA of the CDR3 is TGTGCCTGGAGTGTACTTTTGGACACTGAAGCTTTCTTT. Protein: CAWSVLLDTEAFF. The variable domain in full, completed from reference TRBV30 and TRBJ1-1, reads SQTIHQWPATLVQPVGSPLSLECTVEGTSNPNLYWYRQAAGRGLQLLFYSVGIGQISSEVPQNLSASRPQDRQFILSSKKLLLSDSGFYLCAWSVLLDTEAFFGQGTRLTVV.

The gene calls are TRBV4-3 and TRBJ2-5, with 15 bases aligning to TRBD2. V lost 1 base to trimming and J lost 5 bases; unmatched junction nucleotides: 5. The CDR3 contains 17 residues. Germline V gene data show CDR1 as LGHNA and CDR2 as YSLEER. The CDR3: CASSQGTSGGGGETQYF. For the CDR3, the DNA is TGCGCCAGCAGCCAAGGGACTAGCGGGGGGGGAGGGGAGACCCAGTACTTC.

Points on this clone: Mismatch with germline at one junction end may stem from a read error. This chain links TRBV7-9 with TRBJ2-6, with TRBD2 as a possible D gene (6 bases). Germline lookup yields CDR1 SEHNR and CDR2 FQNEAQ (reference sequence). The CDR3 extends over 19 amino acids. In nucleotides, the CDR3 is TGTGCCAGCAGCTTAGTCCGGGGGTTAAAGAGCTCTGGGGCCAACGGCCTGACTTTC. Amino acids: CASSLVRGLKSSGANGLTF. The full variable domain, completed using reference TRBV7-9 and TRBJ2-6, is DTGVSQNPRHKITKRGQNVTFRCDPISEHNRLYWYRQTLGQGPEFLTYFQNEAQLEKSRLLSDRFSAERPKGSFSTLEIQRTEQGDSAMYLCASSLVRGLKSSGANGLTFGAGSRLTVL.

The chain links TRBV10-3 to TRBJ1-3, with D tentatively TRBD1 (6 bases). Trimming took off 6 bases at V and 0 bases at J, with 18 bases between the two ends. The CDR3 totals 17 residues. CDR1 and CDR2 from the germline V gene are ENHRY and SYGVKD. The CDR3 here is CAIRTETGSHSGNTIYF. The CDR3 DNA follows: TGTGCCATCAGGACAGAGACAGGCAGTCACTCTGGAAACACCATATATTTT.

The chain links TRBV30 to TRBJ1-4; D not resolved. The CDR3 contains 13 residues. V was cut by 2 bases and J by 8 bases, with 12 bases left in between. CDR1 is GTSNPN, CDR2 SVGIG, per germline (reference sequence). This CDR3 reads CAWSRRGSEKLFF. The CDR3 DNA sequence: TGTGCCTGGAGTCGGCGGGGTTCAGAAAAACTGTTTTTT. Drawing the rest from reference TRBV30 and TRBJ1-4, the complete variable domain is SQTIHQWPATLVQPVGSPLSLECTVEGTSNPNLYWYRQAAGRGLQLLFYSVGIGQISSEVPQNLSASRPQDRQFILSSKKLLLSDSGFYLCAWSRRGSEKLFFGSGTQLSVL.

The V gene is TRBV7-2, the J gene TRBJ2-7, with 7 nucleotides matching TRBD2. This CDR3 is built from 14 residues. Germline V lookup: CDR1 SGHTA, CDR2 FQGNSA. After removal of 2 bases from V and 3 bases from J, the junction contained 4 bases not matched to a gene. The CDR3 DNA is TGTGCCAGCAGCTTACGCAGGGAGGGCTACGAGCAGTACTTC. Translated, it gives CASSLRREGYEQYF.

This clone was counted a single time. The J gene is TRBJ2-1, the V gene TRBV5-1; 7 bases line up with TRBD2. Germline V gene lookup returns CDR1 SGHRS and CDR2 YFSETQ. CDR3 length: 17 amino acids. The ends lost 0 bases at V and 9 bases at J; junction bases unmatched: 15. CDR3 nucleotides: TGCGCCAGCAGCTTGGCTCACTTCGCGGGAGCACGGAGTGAGCAGTTCTTC. This gives the protein CASSLAHFAGARSEQFF. The variable domain in full, completed from reference TRBV5-1 and TRBJ2-1, reads KAGVTQTPRYLIKTRGQQVTLSCSPISGHRSVSWYQQTPGQGLQFLFEYFSETQRNKGNFPGRFSGRQFSNSRSEMNVSTLELGDSALYLCASSLAHFAGARSEQFFGPGTRLTVL.

The genes are TRBV5-6 and TRBJ2-7; 14 bases align to TRBD2. After removal of 4 bases from V and 7 bases from J, the junction contained 7 bases not matched to a gene. Germline-derived CDR1 and CDR2 are SGHDT and YYEEEE. The CDR3 loop spans 15 amino acids. The CDR3 sequence: CASSPLTSGGVEQYF. The CDR3 DNA follows: TGTGCCAGCAGCCCCCTGACTAGCGGGGGGGTGGAGCAGTACTTC.

By share of the sample, this clone is medium-sized. The chain combines TRBV9 with TRBJ2-1, with TRBD1 identical over 8 bases. Germline lookup yields CDR1 SGDLS and CDR2 YYNGEE. The CDR3 has 14 amino acids. J gave up 4 bases and V 3 bases, and 3 bases lay outside the gene matches. The CDR3 bases are TGTGCCAGCAGCGGAGGGACAGGTTACAATGAGCAGTTCTTC. Protein product: CASSGGTGYNEQFF.

This chain links TRBV6-5 with TRBJ2-5; weak D call: TRBD1 (6 bases). The better agreement between TRBJ2-7 and the DNA end casts doubt on the J call. Germline V CDR1 and CDR2: MNHEY, SVGAGI. The CDR3 runs to 15 residues. This CDR3 is CASSYSSGVTYEQYF. CDR3 nucleotides: TGTGCCAGCAGTTACTCGTCAGGGGTAACCTACGAGCAGTACTTC.

CDR3 loop: CAISESGDTPRETQYF. CDR3 nucleotide sequence: TGTGCCATCAGTGAGTCTGGGGACACCCCCCGAGAGACCCAGTACTTC. The chain has TRBV10-3 and TRBJ2-5; TRBD1 is a possible D gene (6 bases). This CDR3 spans 16 amino acids. V lost 0 bases and J 4 bases, leaving 15 bases between the germline ends. Germline CDR1 is ENHRY and CDR2 is SYGVKD.

This chain links TRBV9 with TRBJ2-2; 7 positions match TRBD1. V lost 4 bases to trimming and J lost 5 bases; unmatched junction nucleotides: 8. The V gene's germline CDR1 is SGDLS and CDR2 YYNGEE. The CDR3 covers 15 residues. The CDR3 DNA follows: TGTGCCAGCAGCATAAAGGGACAGTTGACCGGGGAGCTGTTTTTT. This codes for CASSIKGQLTGELFF.

The chain links TRBV19 to TRBJ2-3; 9 nucleotides match TRBD1. The CDR3 extends over 17 amino acids. Losses at the gene ends were 6 bases for V and 5 bases for J; bases not matched to a gene: 15. CDR1 is LNHDA, CDR2 SQIVND, per germline (reference sequence). The CDR3 spells CASSISRGGQGKDTQYF. CDR3 DNA sequence: TGTGCCAGTAGCATCTCCCGGGGAGGACAGGGGAAAGATACGCAGTATTTT.

This chain uses TRBV9 with TRBJ2-3, with TRBD1 as a possible D gene (5 bases). CDR1 is SGDLS, CDR2 YYNGEE, per germline. The CDR3 is 14 residues long. The V end was cut by 0 bases, the J end by 2 bases, with 7 bases between. The CDR3: CASSVGTYTDTQYF. The CDR3, as DNA: TGTGCCAGCAGCGTAGGGACATACACAGATACGCAGTATTTT.

J is TRBJ2-1 and V is TRBV27; 12 nucleotides align to TRBD2. Germline assignment: CDR1 MNHEY and CDR2 SMNVEV (reference sequence). The junction had 8 bases not matched to a gene; V was cut back by 8 bases and J by 9 bases. The CDR3 length is 14 residues. Here the CDR3 reads CASGPRTSGVEQFF. The CDR3 DNA reads as TGTGCCAGCGGCCCTAGGACTAGCGGGGTTGAGCAGTTCTTC.

The rearrangement links TRBV7-9 to TRBJ2-5; the D is unclear. The J call may be mistaken, given a closer DNA end match to TRBJ2-7. This CDR3 comprises 12 residues. Germline V gene sequence: CDR1 SEHNR, CDR2 FQNEAQ (reference sequence). The CDR3 coding sequence is TGTGCCAGCAGCCCTACCTCCTACGAGCAGTACTTC. Translated, it gives CASSPTSYEQYF.

This chain joins TRBV5-1 and TRBJ2-1; TRBD2 matches at 7 bases. The ends lost 7 bases at V and 2 bases at J; junction bases unmatched: 6. Germline V gives CDR1 SGHRS, CDR2 YFSETQ. This CDR3 is built from 14 residues. The CDR3 spells CASRYGGTYNEQFF. As DNA, the CDR3 is TGCGCCAGCCGTTACGGGGGGACCTACAATGAGCAGTTCTTC.

This clone was observed a single time. This rearrangement joins TRBV5-4 to TRBJ2-7; 8 bases align to TRBD1. CDR1 SGHNT and CDR2 YYREEE come from the germline V gene (reference sequence). The CDR3 length is 14 residues. V dropped 4 bases and J dropped 5; count of bases not matched to a gene: 8. CDR3 nucleotide sequence: TGTGCCAGCAGCCCGAGGACAGGGACCAACGAGCAGTACTTC. Translated, it gives CASSPRTGTNEQYF.

This clone was counted a few times. V usage is TRBV19 and J usage is TRBJ2-2, with 12 bases aligning to TRBD2. Germline CDR1 is LNHDA and CDR2 is SQIVND (reference sequence). Germline trimming cut 5 bases from V and 6 bases from J; bases unmatched to any gene: 7. This CDR3 has 16 amino acids. The CDR3 DNA reads as TGTGCCAGTAGTCCCAGACTAGCGGGAGTGGCCGGGGAGCTGTTTTTT. It is translated as CASSPRLAGVAGELFF. Using reference TRBV19 and TRBJ2-2 for the parts outside the CDR3, the full variable domain is DGGITQSPKYLFRKEGQNVTLSCEQNLNHDAMYWYRQDPGQGLRLIYYSQIVNDFQKGDIAEGYSVSREKKESFPLTVTSAQKNPTAFYLCASSPRLAGVAGELFFGEGSRLTVL.